This T cell receptor beta chain derives from a study of shared T cell receptors in the human thymus. Assay used: immunoSEQ multiplex PCR; TCRdb lists only in-frame clones, some missing. The data contain 700,000 or so clones, approximately 83% of them singletons. This CDR3 has 14 amino acids. Trimming left V 3 bases short and J 7 bases short, with 15 bases between. Germline V lookup: CDR1 MDHEN, CDR2 SYDVKM. This sample also appeared in a second study, on human thymus T cells. That report adds: Resections removed during corrective heart surgery provided the thymus tissue used. Apparent skewing of V and J gene usage characterized both thymic and blood repertoires. Related research described thymic repertoires that were highly overlapping among unrelated individuals.

The chain is built from TRBV28 and TRBJ1-2; a possible D gene is TRBD1 (5 bases). This TCR was sampled from a girl under three years old with a congenital heart defect. The sample consisted of thymocytes. CDR3 protein: CASSFRGTVGGYTF. In nucleotides, the CDR3 is TGTGCCAGCAGTTTTCGGGGGACGGTTGGTGGCTACACCTTC.